A single sample is the source of the 20 T cell receptor beta chains below, sequenced in a study of T cell responses to AZD1222 COVID-19 vaccine. TCRdb keeps only in-frame clones here, not all; method: immunoSEQ multiplex PCR. The table records about 130,000 clones, roughly 90% of them present only once. This specimen consisted of peripheral blood, obtained on day 0 of AZD1222 vaccination. Receptor source: an adult in good health.

The chain employs TRBV28 and TRBJ2-5; D unclear. CDR1 and CDR2 (germline): MDHEN, SYDVKM. Trimming took off 9 bases at V and 0 bases at J, with 14 bases between the two ends. CDR3 length: 14 amino acids. The CDR3 DNA follows: TGTGCCAGTCCCTCGAGACGTAACCAAGAGACCCAGTACTTC. It yields the protein CASPSRRNQETQYF. Full variable domain (missing parts from reference TRBV28 and TRBJ2-5): DVKVTQSSRYLVKRTGEKVFLECVQDMDHENMFWYRQDPGLGLRLIYFSYDVKMKEKGDIPEGYSVSREKKERFSLILESASTNQTSMYLCASPSRRNQETQYFGPGTRLLVL.

This clone was detected only once. This chain joins TRBV19 and TRBJ2-7, with 7 bases aligning to TRBD2. The V gene's germline CDR1 is LNHDA and CDR2 SQIVND (reference sequence). The CDR3 totals 15 residues. The V and J ends lost 3 bases and 2 bases, in that order; junction bases with no gene match: 7. The CDR3 DNA sequence: TGTGCCAGTAGTATCGGGATAGCGGGTACCTACGAGCAGTACTTC. It is translated as CASSIGIAGTYEQYF.

This clone turned up a few times. This chain joins TRBV4-2 and TRBJ2-7; the match to TRBD2 covers 7 bases. Trimming at V came to 0 bases and at J to 0 bases, leaving 2 bases not matched to a gene. The germline V gene has CDR1 LGHNA and CDR2 YNFKEQ. CDR3 size: 15 residues. In DNA, the CDR3 is TGTGCCAGCAGCCAAGATCGCGGGAGCTCCTACGAGCAGTACTTC. Translation: CASSQDRGSSYEQYF.

The chain carries TRBV19 and TRBJ2-7; no definite D call. This CDR3 has 13 amino acids. Trimming left V 3 bases short and J 5 bases short, with 11 bases between. The germline V gene has CDR1 LNHDA and CDR2 SQIVND (reference sequence). This CDR3 is CASSIRQYDEQYF. The CDR3 DNA follows: TGTGCCAGTAGTATCAGACAATACGACGAGCAGTACTTC.

This rearrangement joins TRBV12-3 or TRBV12-4 to TRBJ2-1, with 8 positions matching TRBD1. V was clipped by 6 bases and J by 12 bases; unmatched bases: 10. CDR3 length equals 13 residues. CDR3 nucleotide sequence: TGTGCCAGCAGCCCGAATATACAGGGGGGGCAGTTCTTC. It yields the protein CASSPNIQGGQFF.

The genes are TRBV5-5 and TRBJ2-1, with 9 nucleotides matching TRBD2. Germline CDR1 SGHKS, CDR2 YYEKEE (reference sequence). The junction had 8 bases not matched to a gene; V was cut back by 1 base and J by 9 bases. The CDR3 has 15 residues. The CDR3: CASSLTAGGPGEQFF. The CDR3 nucleotides read TGTGCCAGCAGCTTGACGGCGGGAGGGCCGGGTGAGCAGTTCTTC.

J is TRBJ1-2 and V is TRBV4-1, with 11 bases that match TRBD1. CDR3 length: 18 amino acids. Germline V gene lookup returns CDR1 MGHRA and CDR2 YSYEKL. J lost 3 bases, V lost 4 bases, and 13 bases had no gene match. The CDR3 is CASSPFGLGTGGHYGYTF. The CDR3 bases are TGCGCCAGCAGCCCGTTTGGGTTGGGGACAGGGGGACACTATGGCTACACCTTC.

The rearrangement links TRBV6-5 to TRBJ1-2, with D tentatively TRBD1 (6 bases). Germline V CDR1 and CDR2: MNHEY, SVGAGI. V lost 0 bases to trimming and J lost 6 bases, with 14 bases between them. This CDR3 is built from 15 residues. CDR3 DNA: TGTGCCAGCAGTTACTCGGCAGGGGAGGTGGATGGCTACACCTTC. It codes for CASSYSAGEVDGYTF.

The J gene is TRBJ2-1, the V gene TRBV5-1; no clear D. The V gene lost 4 bases and the J gene lost 1 base, with 21 bases spanning the gap. Germline CDR1 and CDR2: SGHRS and YFSETQ. This CDR3 has 18 residues. The CDR3 loop reads CASSPGPRGSRSYNEQFF. The CDR3 DNA reads TGCGCCAGCAGCCCCGGCCCTAGAGGTAGCAGATCCTACAATGAGCAGTTCTTC.

The genes are TRBV5-4 and TRBJ1-1, with D unresolved. With 0 bases removed from V and 0 bases from J, the gap between germline ends came to 6 bases. This CDR3 comprises 14 residues. Germline V gene sequence: CDR1 SGHNT, CDR2 YYREEE (reference sequence). CDR3 region: CASSLGVMNTEAFF. The CDR3 coding sequence is TGTGCCAGCAGCTTGGGTGTCATGAACACTGAAGCTTTCTTT.

The chain has TRBV19 and TRBJ1-5; D uncertain. Germline CDR1 LNHDA, CDR2 SQIVND (reference sequence). This CDR3 has 14 residues. With 5 bases removed from V and 1 base from J, the gap between germline ends came to 9 bases. Written as DNA, the CDR3 is TGTGCCAGTAGTCTTGACTGGAGCAATCAGCCCCAGCATTTT. This translates into CASSLDWSNQPQHF.

This CDR3 is CASSLHGWGRGLIYEQYF. CDR3 nucleotide sequence: TGTGCCAGCAGTTTACACGGTTGGGGTAGGGGACTGATCTACGAGCAGTACTTC. This chain joins TRBV27 and TRBJ2-7; D is perhaps TRBD2 (6 bases). V was cut by 2 bases and J by 3 bases, with 23 bases left in between. CDR1 is MNHEY, CDR2 SMNVEV, per germline (reference sequence). This CDR3 spans 18 amino acids.

The chain employs TRBV28 and TRBJ1-1, with D tentatively TRBD1 (5 bases). Germline CDR1 is MDHEN and CDR2 is SYDVKM. Trimming shortened V by 2 bases and J by 5 bases, and 15 bases separated the two germline ends. The CDR3 is made up of 15 amino acids. CDR3 DNA: TGTGCCAGCAGTTTAGAACCCGGGACTCAGACTGAAGCTTTCTTT. Amino acids: CASSLEPGTQTEAFF. Looking up the rest from reference TRBV28 and TRBJ1-1 gives the full variable domain: DVKVTQSSRYLVKRTGEKVFLECVQDMDHENMFWYRQDPGLGLRLIYFSYDVKMKEKGDIPEGYSVSREKKERFSLILESASTNQTSMYLCASSLEPGTQTEAFFGQGTRLTVV.

The chain is built from TRBV5-5 and TRBJ2-7; 9 bases are shared with TRBD1. The CDR3 has 14 residues. V shed 4 bases and J 6 bases; nucleotides not matched to a gene: 8. Germline values: CDR1 SGHKS, CDR2 YYEKEE (reference sequence). The CDR3 DNA reads as TGTGCCAGCAGCGCGATTGACAGGGGGAGCGAGCAGTACTTC. Translated, it gives CASSAIDRGSEQYF.

The rearrangement uses TRBV6-5 and TRBJ1-1; perhaps TRBD1 as D (5 bases). The V end lost 2 bases, the J end lost 6 bases, and 7 bases lay between the germline ends. This CDR3 region has 12 residues. Germline-derived CDR1 and CDR2 are MNHEY and SVGAGI. CDR3 DNA: TGTGCCAGCAGTTACGGGGGGGCTGAAGCTTTCTTT. It yields the protein CASSYGGAEAFF.

The rearrangement joins TRBV29-1 to TRBJ1-2, with 7 bases aligning to TRBD1. The CDR3 consists of 18 residues. Per the germline V gene, CDR1 is SQVTM and CDR2 is ANQGSEA. Trimming at V came to 0 bases and at J to 1 base, leaving 14 bases not matched to a gene. The CDR3 DNA follows: TGCAGCGTTGAAGATCGACAGGGCCCGAACCTGATTAACTATGGCTACACCTTC. It encodes CSVEDRQGPNLINYGYTF.

J is TRBJ2-7 and V is TRBV9, with 7 bases fitting TRBD2. This CDR3 is built from 12 residues. The germline gives CDR1 SGDLS, CDR2 YYNGEE. J lost 6 bases, V lost 3 bases, and 3 bases had no gene match. CDR3 sequence (DNA): TGTGCCAGCAGCGGCCGGGGGGTCGAGCAGTACTTC. Protein product: CASSGRGVEQYF. The full variable domain, its missing parts supplied by reference TRBV9 and TRBJ2-7, is DSGVTQTPKHLITATGQRVTLRCSPRSGDLSVYWYQQSLDQGLQFLIQYYNGEERAKGNILERFSAQQFPDLHSELNLSSLELGDSALYFCASSGRGVEQYFGPGTRLTVT.

V and J are TRBV4-1 and TRBJ2-5, with D uncertain. CDR3 size: 15 residues. V dropped 1 base and J dropped 1 base, with 10 bases sitting between them. The germline CDR1 and CDR2 sequences are MGHRA and YSYEKL. The CDR3: CASSQVSHLQETQYF. As DNA, the CDR3 is TGCGCCAGCAGCCAAGTCTCCCACCTCCAAGAGACCCAGTACTTC.

The rearrangement joins TRBV6-6 to TRBJ2-3, with TRBD1 identical over 10 bases. J gave up 6 bases and V 6 bases, and 12 bases lay outside the gene matches. The CDR3 has 16 residues. CDR1 is MNHNY and CDR2 is SVGAGI in the germline V gene (reference sequence). The chain's CDR3 is CASRLPDRGLADTQYF. DNA of the CDR3: TGTGCCAGCAGGCTACCGGACAGGGGGTTGGCGGATACGCAGTATTTT.

This chain links TRBV7-2 with TRBJ2-2, with D possibly being TRBD2 (6 bases). The CDR3 spans 16 residues. Germline CDR1 SGHTA, CDR2 FQGNSA. The V gene lost 0 bases and the J gene lost 1 base, with 9 bases spanning the gap. The CDR3 loop is CASSLAGGWNTGELFF. Here the CDR3 DNA reads TGTGCCAGCAGCTTAGCGGGAGGTTGGAACACCGGGGAGCTGTTTTTT.